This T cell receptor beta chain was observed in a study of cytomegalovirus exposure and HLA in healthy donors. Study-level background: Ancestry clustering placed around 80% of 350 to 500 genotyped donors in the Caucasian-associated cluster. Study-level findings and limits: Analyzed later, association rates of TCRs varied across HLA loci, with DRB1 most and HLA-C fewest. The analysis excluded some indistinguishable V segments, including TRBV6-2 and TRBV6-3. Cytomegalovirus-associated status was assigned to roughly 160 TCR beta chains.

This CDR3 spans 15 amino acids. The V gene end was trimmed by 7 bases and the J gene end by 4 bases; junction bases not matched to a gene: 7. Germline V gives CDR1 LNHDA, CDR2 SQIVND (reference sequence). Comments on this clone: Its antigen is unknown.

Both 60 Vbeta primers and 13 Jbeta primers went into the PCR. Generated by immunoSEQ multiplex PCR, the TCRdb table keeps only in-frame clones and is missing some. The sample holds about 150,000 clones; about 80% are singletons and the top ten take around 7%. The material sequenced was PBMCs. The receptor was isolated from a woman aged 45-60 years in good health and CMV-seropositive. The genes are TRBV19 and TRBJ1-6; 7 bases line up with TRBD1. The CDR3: CASTETGSYNSPLHF. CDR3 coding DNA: TGTGCCAGTACCGAGACAGGGTCATATAATTCACCCCTCCACTTT.